This TCR beta chain was profiled in a study of T cell clusters in autoimmune cytopenias (dated by TCRdb to the late 2010s). With respect to the entire study: Per sample, TRB sequencing gave a median depth of around 55,000 reads and a median of around 2,400 distinct TRB clonotypes. TRB and IGH repertoires from peripheral blood were sequenced in autoimmune cytopenia patients at active disease and during treatment follow-up, with healthy, CLL and autoimmune hepatitis controls included alongside. The goal of the study was to determine whether autoimmune cytopenia patients have a disease-specific immune repertoire signature that could serve as a blood-based biomarker. Study-wide findings and limitations: Healthy donors had almost three times as many exclusive TRB clusters as active autoimmune hepatitis patients, a finding consistent with an autoimmunity-wide signature. In the comparison of secondary cytopenia with CLL, no cluster-lack signature showed up, apparently because the dominant lymphoma-associated repertoire masked the signature. TRB repertoire shifts, with less even repertoires in secondary cytopenia and CLL, mostly reflected lymphoma bias rather than autoimmunity. The T cell clusters were defined only in silico, and the functional role of the clusters was left to be validated experimentally. GLIPH suggested that primary autoimmune cytopenia patients lacked physiological T cell clusters: 55 or so clusters were exclusive to healthy donors versus some 16 exclusive to patients.

To amplify TRB rearrangements, a touch-down multiplex PCR protocol was run with the TRB-A and TRB-B primer pools combined in a single tube. Illumina adapters and sample indices were added to the amplicons through two consecutive PCR reactions performed with Phusion HS II polymerase. The amplicons were gel-purified using the NucleoSpin Gel and PCR Clean-up kit, after which quantification was performed by Qubit and quality was checked on an Agilent 2100 Bioanalyzer. Sequencing of the libraries was done on an Illumina MiSeq with 600-cycle, single-indexed, paired-end runs. The paper's processing steps were these. Alignment and assembly of TRB reads were performed with MiXCR version 2.1.12 and the default MiXCR reference library. Each unique CDR3 nucleotide sequence defined a clone, and only productive sequences with at least two reads were analysed. To assess repertoire diversity, an R script computed alpha-parameterized diversity profiles (alpha 0 to 5), which included the Shannon (alpha 1) and Simpson (alpha 2) indices. The tcR package was used to compute combinatorial TRB VJ usage, and cohorts were compared on this usage by principal component analysis with ade4. TCRbeta CDR3s were clustered with GLIPH on cohort pairs matched by age and read depth, and cluster frequencies were compared by Wilcoxon test. TCRdb reprocessed the raw reads; every CDR3 protein sequence is a single record, and DNA is not supplied. TCRdb's processing, not the study's, gives the V and J calls here. This sample's listing comprises about 2,000 distinct CDR3 sequences. Of the sample, roughly 29% falls within the top ten clones.

Frequency classes this clonotype as medium-sized (0.01 to 0.1%); no count is given. The specificity of this receptor is unknown. For each sample, TRB amplification used 200 to 300 ng of peripheral blood genomic DNA, equal to around 34,000 genome equivalents. For CDR1 and CDR2, the germline V gene lists SGHRS and YFSETQ. From the cysteine through the phenylalanine, the CDR3 covers 14 amino acids. DNA for this receptor is not on file. This receptor was taken from a human donor with an autoimmune cytopenia or autoimmune hepatitis (not recorded which). Sequenced sample: peripheral blood. Here the chain combines TRBV5-1 and TRBJ1-1; TCRdb designates TRBD1, a call that cannot be tested without DNA. The CDR3 corresponds to CASSRLSGDTEAFF.